This T cell receptor beta chain was documented in a study of CD8 T cells in Susac syndrome. Random hexamers were used to reverse transcribe an amount of roughly 0.45 to 1 ug RNA. TCRdb recomputed calls from the immunoSEQ multiplex PCR reads with MiXCR, one row per CDR3 protein. Of about 200,000 distinct CDR3 sequences in the sample, roughly 96% were seen once. Negative isolation yielded CD8+ and CD4+ T cells; FACS enriched TEMRA cells. Trimming took 2 bases from V and 0 from J; bases not matched to a gene: 4. The length of the CDR3 is 16 residues. Germline V gene sequence: CDR1 SGHAT, CDR2 FQNNGV. This sequence joins TRBV11-2 and TRBJ2-1, with 7 bases lining up with TRBD1. What was sequenced was CD4+ T cells from PBMCs. The clonotype originates from a human donor in good health. In DNA form, the CDR3 reads TGTGCCAGCAGCTTATTAGGGGGCGCCTCCTACAATGAGCAGTTCTTC. It yields the protein CASSLLGGASYNEQFF.